This T cell receptor beta chain was identified during a study of CD8 T cells in ankylosing spondylitis. Study-level findings and limits: Ankylosing spondylitis blood appeared to be characterized by a TCR beta motif of eight highly homologous variants.

Germline assignment: CDR1 LGHNA and CDR2 YNFKEQ. The trim removed 4 bases at V and 3 bases at J, leaving 2 bases unmatched. The CDR3 is 13 residues long. Researchers built TCR beta libraries using quantitative 5'-RACE with molecular barcodes. TCRdb used MiXCR to reprocess the 5' RACE reads, holding one entry per CDR3 protein. The table shows 100,000 or so distinct CDR3 sequences, with about 8.3% occurring only once. This clonotype was seen many times. No antigen is known for it. The sequenced sample consisted of blood, either unsorted or a sorted T cell fraction (not recorded which). V gene TRBV4-2 combines with J gene TRBJ2-5; TRBD1 agrees at 7 bases. The TCR originated in a male donor with ankylosing spondylitis. DNA of the CDR3: TGTGCCAGCAGCCCAGACAGGGAAGAGACCCAGTACTTC. It is translated as CASSPDREETQYF.